This T cell receptor beta chain stems from a study of blood T cell repertoires in COVID-19. Authors' data handling: Reference gene primer amplification gave nucleated cell count estimates. The table came from immunoSEQ multiplex PCR; TCRdb's copy has only in-frame clones and leaves some out. The D gene and trimming were derived from the DNA, and the V and J assignments and clone size from that table. The repertoire consists of 50,000 to 80,000 clones, with around 90% occurring once and the leading ten covering 9% to 9.5%. V dropped 8 bases and J dropped 6 bases, with 16 bases sitting between them. The CDR3 length is 12 residues. Germline assignment: CDR1 SQVTM and CDR2 ANQGSEA. This clone was counted a few times.

The receptor was isolated from a woman of 80 years or more with active COVID-19. Source material: peripheral blood. The chain couples TRBV29-1 to TRBJ1-2, with a tentative D call TRBD1 (5 bases). As DNA, the CDR3 is TGCAGCATTTTGGGGGGGACCCATGGCTACACCTTC. Amino acids: CSILGGTHGYTF.